This note documents a single T cell receptor beta chain sequence. Assay used: immunoSEQ multiplex PCR; TCRdb lists only in-frame clones, some missing. Seen here are 150,000 to 200,000 clones, around four fifths observed once, and the top ten hold 6.5%. CDR1 and CDR2 (germline): SGHTA, FQGNSA. CDR3 length: 14 amino acids. V was pared by 0 bases and J by 3 bases, with 5 bases between. The data originate from a study of blood T cell repertoires in COVID-19. The chain carries TRBV7-2 and TRBJ2-2; no clear D gene. The specimen sequenced was peripheral blood. The TCR comes from a man in his 70s with active or convalescent COVID-19. The CDR3 DNA sequence: TGTGCCAGCAGCTTAGCGGTAGACACCGGGGAGCTGTTTTTT. Protein sequence: CASSLAVDTGELFF.